This note documents a single T cell receptor beta chain sequence. This record comes from a study of T cell responses to AZD1222 COVID-19 vaccine. V shed 3 bases, J shed 6 bases, and the junction held 11 bases outside the gene matches. The length of the CDR3 is 15 residues. Germline assignment: CDR1 SGHRS and CDR2 YFSETQ. The assay was immunoSEQ multiplex PCR, and TCRdb's table has in-frame clones only and misses some. The table records around 160,000 clones, 91% of them present only once. The chain has TRBV5-1 and TRBJ2-7, with 8 bases fitting TRBD2. The sample here was peripheral blood, taken on day 0 of AZD1222 vaccination. This TCR was recovered from an adult in good health. CDR3 amino acids: CASSYALGLVREQYF. The CDR3 bases are TGCGCCAGCAGCTATGCACTGGGACTAGTTCGCGAGCAGTACTTC.